The entry below gives a single T cell receptor beta chain sequence along with its context. Its antigen is currently not known. No per-base quality is available; no much larger clone lies one base away. In Seattle, one collaborating source enrolled patients while the infection was active and tracked those patients longitudinally over the course of disease. Whole blood was collected in K2EDTA tubes by collaborating institutions according to the institutions' own protocols. For TCRbeta analysis, collaborator samples were shipped as frozen whole blood, as isolated PBMCs, or as DNA extracted from either sample type. The immunoSEQ Assay, a bias-controlled multiplex PCR, was used to amplify TCRbeta CDR3 regions from genomic DNA. On the authors' methods: The number of nucleated cells in each sample was estimated from the amplification of reference gene primers within the assay. To quantify the absolute abundance of each unique TCRbeta CDR3 rearrangement, sequence reads were collapsed and filtered. For each sample, productive Simpson clonality was calculated as the square root of Simpson's diversity index over productive rearrangements. This immuneACCESS table, as held by TCRdb, lists in-frame sequences with V and J called but not all clones. Of the missing ones, under half trace to an unresolved V gene in checked studies; the others have no known cause. V, J and clone size reflect that table, while D and trimming were determined from the DNA. For this sample there are roughly 25,000 clones; more than 80% appear just once. Of the sample, approximately 2.7% is held by the ten largest clones.

The data belong to a study of blood T cell repertoires in COVID-19 (dated by TCRdb to the early 2020s). About the full investigation: The collaborator samples originated in the United States, Italy and Spain and spanned the acute and convalescent phases of COVID-19. Where available, HLA class I and class II types were taken from metadata supplied by the sample provider and were not determined by assay-based typing. Samples were obtained from the ongoing ImmuneRACE study (first 160 participants) and from some 1,200 subjects provided by 6 global collaborators. The dataset comprised deeply sampled blood TCRbeta repertoires from subjects exposed to, actively infected with, or recovered from COVID-19. A de-identified subject ID, COVID-19 status, age in years and sex were almost always included in the sample metadata. A freely available public database, intended as a resource for researchers studying the immune response to SARS-CoV-2, is where the repertoires were released. The prospective study material was composed of cDNA or gDNA derived from T cells, B-cell-depleted T cells, or PBMCs.

The junction shows trimming of 6 bases on V and 3 bases on J, and the gene matches do not reach 10 bases of it. Measured from the cysteine to the valine, the CDR3 is 15 residues long. Solely the CDR3 DNA is kept, with 45 bases framed from the first base. Study-wide conclusions, independent of this receptor: Clinical and demographic metadata were provided uncurated, with the amount varying by source and participant.

The chain is assembled from TRBV23-1 and TRBJ2-7; a stretch of 8 junction bases matches TRBD1. TRBV23-1 is assigned to the ORF class and has an uncertain function. The sequencing sample was made of peripheral blood. The sequence was obtained from a woman between 70 and 85 years old with COVID-19, enrolled during active disease. In nucleotide form, the sequence is TGCGCCAGCAGCAGGGGGCCCCGTGGGTGCTACGAGCAGTACGTC. The encoded protein is CASSRGPRGCYEQYV.